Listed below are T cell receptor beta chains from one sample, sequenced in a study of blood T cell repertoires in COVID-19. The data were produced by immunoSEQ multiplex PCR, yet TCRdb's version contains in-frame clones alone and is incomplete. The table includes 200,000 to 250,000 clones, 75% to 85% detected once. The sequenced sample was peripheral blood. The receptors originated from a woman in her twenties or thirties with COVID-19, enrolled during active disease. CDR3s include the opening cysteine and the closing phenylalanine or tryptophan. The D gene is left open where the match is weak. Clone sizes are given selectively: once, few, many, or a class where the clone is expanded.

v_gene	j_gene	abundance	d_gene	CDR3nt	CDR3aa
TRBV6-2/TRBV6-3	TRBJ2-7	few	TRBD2	TGTGCCAGCAGCCGCCCCGGACTAGCGGGCTACGAGCAGTACTTC	CASSRPGLAGYEQYF
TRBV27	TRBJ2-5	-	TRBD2	TGTGCCAGCAGTTTATGGGGGACTACTCAAGAGACCCAGTACTTC	CASSLWGTTQETQYF
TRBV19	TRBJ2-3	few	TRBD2	TGTGCCAGTAGTAATAGCGGGGGGGCAGATACGCAGTATTTT	CASSNSGGADTQYF
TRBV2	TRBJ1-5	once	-	TGTGCCAGCAGTGAACTATCCCCTAATCAGCCCCAGCATTTT	CASSELSPNQPQHF
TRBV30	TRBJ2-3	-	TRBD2	TGTGCCTGGAAACCGTTAGCGGGGGCGGTGGATACGCAGTATTTT	CAWKPLAGAVDTQYF
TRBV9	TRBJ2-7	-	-	TGTGCCAGCAGCTCGGGAGTAGGCTCCTACGAGCAGTACTTC	CASSSGVGSYEQYF
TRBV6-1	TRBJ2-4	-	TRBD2	TGTGCCAGCAGTGAAGCTAGCGGGGGTTACATTCAGTACTTC	CASSEASGGYIQYF
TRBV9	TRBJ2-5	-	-	TGTGCCAGCAGCGTAGATCAGGGAGAGACCCAGTACTTC	CASSVDQGETQYF
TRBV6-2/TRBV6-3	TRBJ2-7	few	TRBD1	TGTGCCAGCAGCGACAGGGCGATACTCTACGAGCAGTACTTC	CASSDRAILYEQYF
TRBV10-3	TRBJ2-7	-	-	TGTGCCATCAGTGAGTCCCAGGGGTCCTACGAGCAGTACTTC	CAISESQGSYEQYF
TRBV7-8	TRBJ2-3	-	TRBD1	TGTGCCAGCAGAAAAACAGGGGGCAGGACAGATACGCAGTATTTT	CASRKTGGRTDTQYF
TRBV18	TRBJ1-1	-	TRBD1	TGTGCCAGCTCACCAACCGGGACAGGGGGCCGTATGGACACTGAAGCTTTCTTT	CASSPTGTGGRMDTEAFF
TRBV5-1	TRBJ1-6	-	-	TGCGCCAGCAGCTCACAGGGTCCCGTCAATTCACCCCTCCACTTT	CASSSQGPVNSPLHF
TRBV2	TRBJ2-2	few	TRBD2	TGTGCCAGCAGTGAGGGGGGGAACGGCGGGGAGCTGTTTTTT	CASSEGGNGGELFF
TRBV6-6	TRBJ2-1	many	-	TGTGCCAGCAGCGGGCGGGATGAGCAGTTCTTC	CASSGRDEQFF
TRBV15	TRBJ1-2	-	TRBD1	TGTGCCACCAGCCTGGACAGGGGATTCAACTATGGCTACACCTTC	CATSLDRGFNYGYTF
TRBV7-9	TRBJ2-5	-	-	TGTGCCAGCAGCGGAGGAACACAAGAGACCCAGTACTTC	CASSGGTQETQYF
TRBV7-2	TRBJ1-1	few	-	TGTGCCAGCAGCTTTGGCAGGGGTGTCCCTGAAGCTTTCTTT	CASSFGRGVPEAFF
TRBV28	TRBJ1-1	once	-	TGTGCCAGCAGTTCACCACCGGTAAACACTGAAGCTTTCTTT	CASSSPPVNTEAFF
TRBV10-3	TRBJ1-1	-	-	TGTGCCATCAGTGAAGGGGGCACTGAAGCTTTCTTT	CAISEGGTEAFF
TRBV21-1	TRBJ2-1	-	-	TGTGCCAGCAGCCCCGAAAAAAAGGGAGGGACAGGGAATGAGCAGTTCTTC	CASSPEKKGGTGNEQFF
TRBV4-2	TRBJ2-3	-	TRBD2	TGTGCCAGCAGCCAAGGTGGCGGACTAGCTACGGATACGCAGTATTTT	CASSQGGGLATDTQYF
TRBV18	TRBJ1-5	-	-	TGTGCCAGCTCCCTTACCCAGGAGGGTCAGCCCCAGCATTTT	CASSLTQEGQPQHF
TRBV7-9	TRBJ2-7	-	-	TGTGCCAGCAGCTCTCGCCTTGACTATCGCGACGAGCAGTACTTC	CASSSRLDYRDEQYF
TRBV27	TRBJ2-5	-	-	TGTGCCAGTGCTCCGACAGCCATTCGTTTTGAGACCCAGTACTTC	CASAPTAIRFETQYF
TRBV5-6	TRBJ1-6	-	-	TGTGCCAGCAGCTTGGGGGGAGATAATTCACCCCTCCACTTT	CASSLGGDNSPLHF
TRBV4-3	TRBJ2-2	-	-	TGCGCCAGCAGCCAAGATGGACAGCCGAACACCGGGGAGCTGTTTTTT	CASSQDGQPNTGELFF
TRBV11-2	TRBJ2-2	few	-	TGTGCCAGCAGCTTATCCCGGGGGACCGACGGGGAGCTGTTTTTT	CASSLSRGTDGELFF
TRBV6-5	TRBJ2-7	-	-	TGTGCCACTAAGGTGGATAGCGCCTACGAGCAGTACTTC	CATKVDSAYEQYF
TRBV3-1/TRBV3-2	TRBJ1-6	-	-	TGTGCCAGCAGCCAAAGTAGTGGTTCACCCCTCCACTTT	CASSQSSGSPLHF
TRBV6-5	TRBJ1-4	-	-	TGTGCCAGCAGTTCACAGGGAACTAATGAAAAACTGTTTTTT	CASSSQGTNEKLFF
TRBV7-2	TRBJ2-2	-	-	TGTGCCAGCAGTCTCCTCGGGGGTATGAACACCGGGGAGCTGTTTTTT	CASSLLGGMNTGELFF
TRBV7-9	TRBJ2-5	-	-	TGTGCCAGCAGGAGGAGTAGCGATGGGCGTCTCCAAGAGACCCAGTACTTC	CASRRSSDGRLQETQYF
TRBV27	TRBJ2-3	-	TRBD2	TGTGCCACCAAGGCGGGAGGGTACACAGATACGCAGTATTTT	CATKAGGYTDTQYF
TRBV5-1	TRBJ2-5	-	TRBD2	TGCGCCAGCAGCTTGGTGGGAGGGGAGACCCAGTACTTC	CASSLVGGETQYF
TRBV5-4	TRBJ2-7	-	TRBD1	TGTGCCAGCAGCCCGGGACAGATGATCTACGAGCAGTACTTC	CASSPGQMIYEQYF
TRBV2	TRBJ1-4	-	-	TGTGCCAGCAGTGAAGCTCCAGGGATTAATGAAAAACTGTTTTTT	CASSEAPGINEKLFF
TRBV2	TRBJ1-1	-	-	TGTGCCAGCAAGGCGAACAGGGTGGACACTGAAGCTTTCTTT	CASKANRVDTEAFF
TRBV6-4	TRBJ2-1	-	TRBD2	TGTGCCAGCAGTGATGCCGGGGGGTCCTACAATGAGCAGTTCTTC	CASSDAGGSYNEQFF
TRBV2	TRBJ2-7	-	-	TGTGCCAGCAGGTGGGGGACTCCATCCTACGAGCAGTACTTC	CASRWGTPSYEQYF
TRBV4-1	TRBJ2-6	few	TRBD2	TGCGCCAGCAGCCTCCTTCCCACTAGCGGGGGCAGCTCTGGGGCCAACGTCCTGACTTTC	CASSLLPTSGGSSGANVLTF
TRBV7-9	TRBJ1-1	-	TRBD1	TGTGCCAGCAGCCTTACAGGGGGTCGCACTGAAGCTTTCTTT	CASSLTGGRTEAFF
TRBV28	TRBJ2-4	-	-	TGTGCCAGCAGTCAGGGGGGAGCCAAAAACATTCAGTACTTC	CASSQGGAKNIQYF
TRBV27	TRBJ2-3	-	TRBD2	TGTGCCAGCAGTTCCCTGGGACTAGCGGGGGTAGGTGAAACAGATACGCAGTATTTT	CASSSLGLAGVGETDTQYF
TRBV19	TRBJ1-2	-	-	TGTGCCAGTAACGGCTATGGCTACACCTTC	CASNGYGYTF